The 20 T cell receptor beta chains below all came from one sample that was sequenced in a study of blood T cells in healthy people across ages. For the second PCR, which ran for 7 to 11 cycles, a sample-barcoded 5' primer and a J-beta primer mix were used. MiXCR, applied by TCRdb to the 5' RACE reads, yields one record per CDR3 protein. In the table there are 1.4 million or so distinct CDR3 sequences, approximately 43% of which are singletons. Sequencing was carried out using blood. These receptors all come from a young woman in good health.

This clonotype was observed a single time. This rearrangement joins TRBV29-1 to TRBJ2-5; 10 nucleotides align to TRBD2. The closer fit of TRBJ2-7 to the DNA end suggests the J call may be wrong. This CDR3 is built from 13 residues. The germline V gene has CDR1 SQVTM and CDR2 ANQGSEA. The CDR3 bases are TGCAGCGTGGAACTAGCGGGACGCTACGAGCAGTACTTC. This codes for CSVELAGRYEQYF.

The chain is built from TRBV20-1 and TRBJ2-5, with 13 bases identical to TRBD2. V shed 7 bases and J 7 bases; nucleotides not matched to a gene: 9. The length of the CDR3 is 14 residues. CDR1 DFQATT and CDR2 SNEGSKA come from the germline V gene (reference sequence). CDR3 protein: CSVKLAGGRMTQYF. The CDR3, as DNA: TGCAGTGTCAAACTAGCGGGAGGGCGGATGACCCAGTACTTC.

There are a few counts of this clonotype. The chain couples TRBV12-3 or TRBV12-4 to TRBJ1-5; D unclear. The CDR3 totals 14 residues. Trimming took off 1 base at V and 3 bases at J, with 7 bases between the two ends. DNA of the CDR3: TGTGCCAGCAGTTTAGATGGGAACAATCAGCCCCAGCATTTT. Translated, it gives CASSLDGNNQPQHF.

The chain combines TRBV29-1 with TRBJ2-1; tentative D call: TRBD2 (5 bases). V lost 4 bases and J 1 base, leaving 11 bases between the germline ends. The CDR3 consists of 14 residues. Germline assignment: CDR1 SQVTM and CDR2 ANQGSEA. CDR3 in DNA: TGCAGCGTTGGCCAGCGGTCATCCTACAATGAGCAGTTCTTC. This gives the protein CSVGQRSSYNEQFF.

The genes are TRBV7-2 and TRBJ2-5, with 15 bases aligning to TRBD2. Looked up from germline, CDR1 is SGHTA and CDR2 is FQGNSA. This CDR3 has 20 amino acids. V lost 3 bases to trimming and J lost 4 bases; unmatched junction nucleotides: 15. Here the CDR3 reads CASSFSLIPGLAGGGETQYF. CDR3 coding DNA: TGTGCCAGCAGCTTCTCTTTAATTCCGGGACTAGCGGGAGGCGGAGAGACCCAGTACTTC.

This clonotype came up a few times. CDR3 DNA: TGTGCCAGCAGCCACAACAAGGGGGGCGGATCCTACAATGAGCAGTTCTTC. It codes for CASSHNKGGGSYNEQFF. The chain couples TRBV9 to TRBJ2-1; D possibly uses TRBD1 or TRBD2 (6 bases each). The V gene's germline CDR1 is SGDLS and CDR2 YYNGEE. This CDR3 region has 17 residues. Trimming removed 4 bases from V and 1 base from J, with 18 bases in between.

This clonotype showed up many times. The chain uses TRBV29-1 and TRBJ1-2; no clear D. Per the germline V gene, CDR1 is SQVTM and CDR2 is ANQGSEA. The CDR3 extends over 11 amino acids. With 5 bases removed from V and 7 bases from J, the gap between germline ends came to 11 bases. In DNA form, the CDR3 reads TGCAGCGTTTTTAGGGCTCCTGGCTACACCTTC. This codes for CSVFRAPGYTF.

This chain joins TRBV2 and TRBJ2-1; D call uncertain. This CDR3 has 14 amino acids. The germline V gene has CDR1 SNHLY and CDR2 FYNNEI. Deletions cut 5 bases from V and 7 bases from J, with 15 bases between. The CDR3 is CASSLDGRFNEQFF. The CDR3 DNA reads TGTGCCAGCAGTTTGGATGGCCGTTTTAATGAGCAGTTCTTC.

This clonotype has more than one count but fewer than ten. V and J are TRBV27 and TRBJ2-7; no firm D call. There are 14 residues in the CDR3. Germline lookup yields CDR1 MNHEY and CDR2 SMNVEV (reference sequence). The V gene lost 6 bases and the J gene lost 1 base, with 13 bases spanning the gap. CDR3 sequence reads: CASRNVKQSYEQYF. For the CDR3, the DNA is TGTGCCAGCAGGAATGTTAAGCAGTCCTACGAGCAGTACTTC.

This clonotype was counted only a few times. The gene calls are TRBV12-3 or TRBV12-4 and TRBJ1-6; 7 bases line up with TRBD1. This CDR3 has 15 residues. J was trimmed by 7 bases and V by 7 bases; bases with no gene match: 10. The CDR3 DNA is TGTGCCAGCACCGCGAGGGCAGGGGGGAATTCACCCCTCCACTTT. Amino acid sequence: CASTARAGGNSPLHF.

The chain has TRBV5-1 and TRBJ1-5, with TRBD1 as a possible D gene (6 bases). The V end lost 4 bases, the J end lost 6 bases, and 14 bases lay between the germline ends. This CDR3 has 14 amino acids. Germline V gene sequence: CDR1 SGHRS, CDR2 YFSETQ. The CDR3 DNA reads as TGCGCCAGCAGCCTACAGGGTTCAGGTCAGCCCCAGCATTTT. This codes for CASSLQGSGQPQHF.

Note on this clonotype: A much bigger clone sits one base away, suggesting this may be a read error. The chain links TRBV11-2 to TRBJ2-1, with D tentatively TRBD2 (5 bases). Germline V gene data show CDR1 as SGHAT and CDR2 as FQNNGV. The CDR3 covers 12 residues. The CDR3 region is CASSRAGNERFF. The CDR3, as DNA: TGTGCCAGCAGCCGCGCGGGCAATGAGCGGTTCTTC.

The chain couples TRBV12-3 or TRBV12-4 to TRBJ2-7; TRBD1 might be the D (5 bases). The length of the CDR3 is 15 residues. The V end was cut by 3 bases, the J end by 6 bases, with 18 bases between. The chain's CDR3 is CASSLIRTIGGEQYF. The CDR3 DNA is TGTGCCAGCAGTTTGATACGGACAATAGGCGGCGAGCAGTACTTC.

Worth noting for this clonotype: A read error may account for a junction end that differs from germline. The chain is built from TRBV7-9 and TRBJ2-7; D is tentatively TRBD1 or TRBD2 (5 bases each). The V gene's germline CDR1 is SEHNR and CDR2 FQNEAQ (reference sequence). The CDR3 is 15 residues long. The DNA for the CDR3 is TGTGTCAGCAGCTTAGAGGGGACGGCTTCCTACGAGCAGTACTTC. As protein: CVSSLEGTASYEQYF.

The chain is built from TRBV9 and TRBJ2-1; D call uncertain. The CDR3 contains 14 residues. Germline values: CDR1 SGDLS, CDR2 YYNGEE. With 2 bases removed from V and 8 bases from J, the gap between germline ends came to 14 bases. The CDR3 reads CASSVGTSWHEQFF. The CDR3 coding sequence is TGTGCCAGCAGCGTTGGTACCAGCTGGCATGAGCAGTTCTTC.

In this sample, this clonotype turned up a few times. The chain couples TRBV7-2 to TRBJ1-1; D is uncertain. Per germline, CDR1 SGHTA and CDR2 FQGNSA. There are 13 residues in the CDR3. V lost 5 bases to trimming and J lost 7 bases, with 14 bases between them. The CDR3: CASSRRVGNEAFF. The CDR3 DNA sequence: TGTGCCAGCAGCCGGAGGGTGGGGAATGAAGCTTTCTTT.

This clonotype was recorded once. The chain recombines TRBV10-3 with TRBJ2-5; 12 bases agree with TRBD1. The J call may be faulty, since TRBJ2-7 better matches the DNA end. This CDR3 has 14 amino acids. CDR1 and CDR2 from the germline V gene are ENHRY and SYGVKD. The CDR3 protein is CAISPRDRGLEQYF. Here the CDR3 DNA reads TGTGCCATCAGTCCCCGGGACAGGGGGCTCGAGCAGTACTTC.

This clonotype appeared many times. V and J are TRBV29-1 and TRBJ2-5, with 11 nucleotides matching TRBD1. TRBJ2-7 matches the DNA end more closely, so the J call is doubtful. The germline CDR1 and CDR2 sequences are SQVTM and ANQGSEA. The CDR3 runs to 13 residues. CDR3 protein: CSAGQGASYEQYF. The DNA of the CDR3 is TGCAGCGCCGGACAGGGGGCGTCTTACGAGCAGTACTTC.

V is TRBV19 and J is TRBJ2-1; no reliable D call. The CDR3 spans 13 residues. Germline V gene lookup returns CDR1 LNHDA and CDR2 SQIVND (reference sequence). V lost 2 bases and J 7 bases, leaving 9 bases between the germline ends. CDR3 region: CASSIQVSNEQFF. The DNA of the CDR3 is TGTGCCAGTAGTATACAGGTGTCTAATGAGCAGTTCTTC.

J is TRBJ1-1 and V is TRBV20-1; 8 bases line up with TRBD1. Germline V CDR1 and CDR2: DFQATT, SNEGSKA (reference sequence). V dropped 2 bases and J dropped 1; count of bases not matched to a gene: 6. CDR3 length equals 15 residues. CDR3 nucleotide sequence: TGCAGTGCTAGACATCTGGGGACAGGGAACACTGAAGCTTTCTTT. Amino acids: CSARHLGTGNTEAFF.